This T cell receptor beta chain was recovered during a study of response to subunit inactivated influenza vaccine. This clonotype was observed a few times. One entry per CDR3 protein, called by TCRdb with MiXCR from the RT-PCR reads. This table holds approximately 500,000 distinct CDR3 sequences, approximately 13% found once. The CDR3 has 15 amino acids. V gave up 3 bases and J gave up 2 bases, with 13 bases separating them. Germline V gene lookup returns CDR1 KGHSH and CDR2 LQKENI. The sequence was collected from a man between 50 and 59 years old who received an inactivated influenza vaccine. Sequenced here: PBMCs from blood, sampled about 6 weeks after vaccination. This chain joins TRBV18 and TRBJ2-5; the D gene is possibly TRBD1 (6 bases). The CDR3 reads CASSPLRTDQETQYF. The CDR3 DNA reads TGTGCCAGCTCACCTCTTAGGACAGATCAAGAGACCCAGTACTTC. The full variable domain, its missing parts supplied by reference TRBV18 and TRBJ2-5, is NAGVMQNPRHLVRRRGQEARLRCSPMKGHSHVYWYRQLPEEGLKFMVYLQKENIIDESGMPKERFSAEFPKEGPSILRIQQVVRGDSAAYFCASSPLRTDQETQYFGPGTRLLVL.